These 7 T cell receptor beta chains share one sample of origin, sequenced in a study of CD8+CD57+ T cells in acquired aplastic anemia. TCR beta VDJ combinations and CDR3 sequences were profiled from genomic DNA. TCRdb analysed the reads with MiXCR anew, one entry per CDR3 protein. The sample carries a few hundred thousand distinct CDR3 sequences, approximately 79% recorded once. Sequencing was done on patients that had shown CD8+CD57+ cell expansion by flow cytometry. Specimen: sorted CD4+, CD8+, or CD8+CD57+ T cells (not recorded which) from PBMCs. Source of these receptors: a human donor with aplastic anemia.

This sequence joins TRBV10-2 and TRBJ1-2; D perhaps matches TRBD1 (6 bases). Germline V gives CDR1 WSHSY, CDR2 SAAADI. Trimming took off 0 bases at V and 2 bases at J, with 10 bases between the two ends. CDR3 length: 15 amino acids. In DNA form, the CDR3 reads TGCGCCAGCAGTGAGTCCACGGGGGCCAACTATGGCTACACCTTC. This translates into CASSESTGANYGYTF.

The chain is built from TRBV7-8 and TRBJ2-7; perhaps TRBD2 as D (5 bases). The V gene lost 3 bases and the J gene lost 1 base, with 22 bases spanning the gap. Germline CDR1 SGHVS, CDR2 FQNEAQ. The CDR3 runs to 18 residues. The CDR3, as DNA: TGTGCCAGCAGCTTGACTGGAGGCGGCACCTATCGTTCCTACGAGCAGTACGTC. Translating it yields CASSLTGGGTYRSYEQYV.

In regard to this clonotype: Its ends do not fully match the called genes, so a read error is possible. The chain combines TRBV16 with TRBJ2-3; weak D call: TRBD1 (5 bases). Germline V gene sequence: CDR1 KGHSY, CDR2 FQNENV. This CDR3 is 13 amino acids long. The CDR3 DNA reads as TGTGCCAGCACGCATCCGGGCACAGGTACGGAGTATTTT. Translating gives CASTHPGTGTEYF.

V is TRBV9 and J is TRBJ2-3; possible D gene TRBD2, 6 bases. This CDR3 comprises 13 residues. Germline CDR1 is SGDLS and CDR2 is YYNGEE. V shed 3 bases and J shed 13 bases, with 18 bases lying between them. CDR3 sequence: CASSDGGTEAEYF. CDR3 DNA: TGTGCCAGCAGCGACGGGGGTACAGAGGCCGAGTATTTT.

Comments on this clonotype: Relative to the germline gene, one junction end is altered; a read error may explain this. The V call is TRBV7-8, the J call TRBJ2-1; D is uncertain. The germline V gene encodes CDR1 SGHVS and CDR2 FQNEAQ. There are 16 residues in the CDR3. This CDR3 reads CASSLAQRPDTHDQFF. Written as DNA, the CDR3 is TGTGCCAGCAGCTTAGCCCAACGTCCAGATACGCATGATCAGTTCTTC.

The chain recombines TRBV7-9 with TRBJ2-3; D perhaps matches TRBD1 (5 bases). The J call may not be correct, given that the DNA end is closer to TRBJ1-4. CDR3 length equals 14 residues. The germline V gene encodes CDR1 SEHNR and CDR2 FQNEAQ (reference sequence). CDR3 nucleotide sequence: TGTGCCAGCAGCTTAGGGGGGGGAGGTGAAAAACTGTTTTTT. It encodes CASSLGGGGEKLFF.

The rearrangement joins TRBV5-5 to TRBJ2-7, with D tentatively TRBD1 or TRBD2 (6 bases each). CDR3 length: 14 amino acids. Deletions cut 2 bases from V and 5 bases from J, with 14 bases between. CDR1 is SGHKS, CDR2 YYEKEE, per germline (reference sequence). The DNA of the CDR3 is TGTGCCAGCAGCTTAGGATCGGGGGCCGACGAGCAGTACTTC. Amino acids: CASSLGSGADEQYF.